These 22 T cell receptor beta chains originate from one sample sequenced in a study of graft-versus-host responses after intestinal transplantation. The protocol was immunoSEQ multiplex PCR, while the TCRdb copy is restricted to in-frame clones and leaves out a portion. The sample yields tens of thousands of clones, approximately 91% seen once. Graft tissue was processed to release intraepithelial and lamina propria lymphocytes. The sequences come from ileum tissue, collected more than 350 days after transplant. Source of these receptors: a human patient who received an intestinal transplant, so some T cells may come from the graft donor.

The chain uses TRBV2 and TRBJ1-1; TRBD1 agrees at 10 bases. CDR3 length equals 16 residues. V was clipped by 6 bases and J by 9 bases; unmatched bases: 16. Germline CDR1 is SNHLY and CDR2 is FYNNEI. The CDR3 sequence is CASSVPGQGRGSKAFF. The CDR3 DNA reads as TGTGCCAGCAGCGTCCCGGGACAGGGGAGGGGATCTAAAGCTTTCTTT.

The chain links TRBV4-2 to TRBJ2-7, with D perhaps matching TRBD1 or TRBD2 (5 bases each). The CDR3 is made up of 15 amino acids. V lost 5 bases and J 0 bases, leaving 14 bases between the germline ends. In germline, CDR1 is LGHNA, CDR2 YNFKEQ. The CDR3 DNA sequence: TGTGCCAGCAGCTTGGGAGACAGACACTCCTACGAGCAGTACTTC. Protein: CASSLGDRHSYEQYF.

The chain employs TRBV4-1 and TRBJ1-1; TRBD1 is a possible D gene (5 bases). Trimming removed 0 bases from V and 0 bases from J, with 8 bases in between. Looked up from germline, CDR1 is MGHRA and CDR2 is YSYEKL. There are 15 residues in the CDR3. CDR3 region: CASSQDQGLNTEAFF. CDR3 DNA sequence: TGCGCCAGCAGCCAAGATCAGGGTTTGAACACTGAAGCTTTCTTT.

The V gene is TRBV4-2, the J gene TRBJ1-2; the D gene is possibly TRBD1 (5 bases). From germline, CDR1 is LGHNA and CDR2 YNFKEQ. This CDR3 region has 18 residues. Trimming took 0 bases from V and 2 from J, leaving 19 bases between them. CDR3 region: CASSQEGWDAGLNYGYTF. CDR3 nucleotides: TGTGCCAGCAGCCAAGAAGGGTGGGACGCAGGACTAAACTATGGCTACACCTTC.

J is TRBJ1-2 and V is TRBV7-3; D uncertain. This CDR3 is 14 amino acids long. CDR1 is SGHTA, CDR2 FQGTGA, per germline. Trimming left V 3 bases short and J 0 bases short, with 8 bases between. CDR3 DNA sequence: TGTGCCAGCAGCTTTGAACAAGCTAACTATGGCTACACCTTC. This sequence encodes CASSFEQANYGYTF.

The CDR3 spells CASSPPNWNTEAFF. CDR3 nucleotide sequence: TGTGCCAGCAGCCCCCCCAATTGGAACACTGAAGCTTTCTTT. The J gene is TRBJ1-1, the V gene TRBV9; D not resolved. The CDR3 is made up of 14 amino acids. Germline CDR1 reads SGDLS; CDR2 reads YYNGEE. The V and J ends lost 4 bases and 1 base respectively, with 11 bases between them. Using reference TRBV9 and TRBJ1-1 for the parts outside the CDR3, the full variable domain is DSGVTQTPKHLITATGQRVTLRCSPRSGDLSVYWYQQSLDQGLQFLIQYYNGEERAKGNILERFSAQQFPDLHSELNLSSLELGDSALYFCASSPPNWNTEAFFGQGTRLTVV.

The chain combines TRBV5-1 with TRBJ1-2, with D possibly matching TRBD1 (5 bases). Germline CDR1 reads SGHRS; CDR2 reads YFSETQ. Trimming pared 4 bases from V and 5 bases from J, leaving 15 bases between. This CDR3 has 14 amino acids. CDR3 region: CASSPRAFQYGYTF. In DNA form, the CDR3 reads TGCGCCAGCAGCCCCAGGGCCTTCCAGTATGGCTACACCTTC.

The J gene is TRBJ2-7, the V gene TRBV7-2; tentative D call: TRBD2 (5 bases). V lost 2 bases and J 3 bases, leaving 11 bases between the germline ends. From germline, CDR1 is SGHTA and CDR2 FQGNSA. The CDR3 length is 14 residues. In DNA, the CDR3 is TGTGCCAGCAGCTTAATGGAGGAGCACTACGAGCAGTACTTC. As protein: CASSLMEEHYEQYF.

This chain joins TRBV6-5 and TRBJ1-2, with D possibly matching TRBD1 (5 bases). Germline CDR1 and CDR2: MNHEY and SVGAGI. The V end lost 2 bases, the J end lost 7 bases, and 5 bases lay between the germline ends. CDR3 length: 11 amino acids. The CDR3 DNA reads TGTGCCAGCAGTTACAGGGGTGGCTACACCTTC. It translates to CASSYRGGYTF.

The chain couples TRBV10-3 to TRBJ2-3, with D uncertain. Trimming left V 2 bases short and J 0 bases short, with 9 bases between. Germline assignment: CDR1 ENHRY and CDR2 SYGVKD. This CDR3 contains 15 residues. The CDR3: CAISEDGESTDTQYF. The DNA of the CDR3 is TGTGCCATCAGTGAGGATGGTGAAAGCACAGATACGCAGTATTTT.

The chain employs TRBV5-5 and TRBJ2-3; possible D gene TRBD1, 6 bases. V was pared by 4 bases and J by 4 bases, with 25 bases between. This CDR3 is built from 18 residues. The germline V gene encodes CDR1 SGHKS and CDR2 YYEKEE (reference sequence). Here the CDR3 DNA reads TGTGCCAGCAGCCCTCTTCCCCCGGCAGGGGCGGGTTCAGATACGCAGTATTTT. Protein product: CASSPLPPAGAGSDTQYF.

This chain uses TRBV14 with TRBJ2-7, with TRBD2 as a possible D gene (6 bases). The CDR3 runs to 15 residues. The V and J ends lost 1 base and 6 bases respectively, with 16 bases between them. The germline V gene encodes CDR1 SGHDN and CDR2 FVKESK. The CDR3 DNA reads TGTGCCAGCAGCCAAGGGTCCGGGAGAAAGTTCGAGCAGTACTTC. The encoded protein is CASSQGSGRKFEQYF.

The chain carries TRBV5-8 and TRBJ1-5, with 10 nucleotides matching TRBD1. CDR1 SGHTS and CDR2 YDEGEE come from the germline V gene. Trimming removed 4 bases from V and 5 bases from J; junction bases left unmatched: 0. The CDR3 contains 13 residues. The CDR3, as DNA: TGTGCCAGCAGCGACAGGGGGCATCAGCCCCAGCATTTT. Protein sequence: CASSDRGHQPQHF.

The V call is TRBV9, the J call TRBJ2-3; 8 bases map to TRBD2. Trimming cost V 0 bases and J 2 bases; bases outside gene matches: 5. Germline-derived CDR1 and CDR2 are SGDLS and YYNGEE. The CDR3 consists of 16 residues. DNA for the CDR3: TGTGCCAGCAGCGTAGGGACTAGCCGGCACACAGATACGCAGTATTTT. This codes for CASSVGTSRHTDTQYF.

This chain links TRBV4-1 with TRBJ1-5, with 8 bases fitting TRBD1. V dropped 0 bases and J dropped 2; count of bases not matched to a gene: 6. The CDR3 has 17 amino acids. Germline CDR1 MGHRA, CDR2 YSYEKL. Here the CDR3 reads CASSQDPRGLGNQPQHF. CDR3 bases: TGCGCCAGCAGCCAAGATCCCAGGGGGCTGGGCAATCAGCCCCAGCATTTT.

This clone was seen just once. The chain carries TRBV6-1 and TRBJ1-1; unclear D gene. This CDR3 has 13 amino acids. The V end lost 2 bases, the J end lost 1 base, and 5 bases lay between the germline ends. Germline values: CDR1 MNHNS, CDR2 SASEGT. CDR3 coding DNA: TGTGCCAGCAGTGAAAACAGGAACACTGAAGCTTTCTTT. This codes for CASSENRNTEAFF.

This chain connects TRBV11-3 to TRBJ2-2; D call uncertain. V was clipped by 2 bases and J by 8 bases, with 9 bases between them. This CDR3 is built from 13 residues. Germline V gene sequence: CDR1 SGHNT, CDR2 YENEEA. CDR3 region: CASSLQSPGELFF. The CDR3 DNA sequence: TGTGCCAGCAGCTTACAAAGTCCTGGGGAGCTGTTTTTT.

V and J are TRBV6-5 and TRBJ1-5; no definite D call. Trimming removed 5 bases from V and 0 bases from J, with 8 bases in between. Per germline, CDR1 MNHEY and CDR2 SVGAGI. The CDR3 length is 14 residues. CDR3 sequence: CASSRAGSNQPQHF. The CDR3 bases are TGTGCCAGCAGTAGGGCCGGTAGCAATCAGCCCCAGCATTTT.

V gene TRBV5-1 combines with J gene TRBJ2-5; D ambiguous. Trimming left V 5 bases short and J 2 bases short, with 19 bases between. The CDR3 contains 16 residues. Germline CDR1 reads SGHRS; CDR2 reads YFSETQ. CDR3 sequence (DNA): TGCGCCAGCAGACCCGATACTTTGGCTCTGCAAGAGACCCAGTACTTC. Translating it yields CASRPDTLALQETQYF.

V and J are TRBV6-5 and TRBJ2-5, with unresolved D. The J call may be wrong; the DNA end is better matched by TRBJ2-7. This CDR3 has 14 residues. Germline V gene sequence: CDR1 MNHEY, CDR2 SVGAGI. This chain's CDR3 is CASSYRPNSYEQYF. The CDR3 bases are TGTGCCAGCAGTTATCGGCCTAATTCCTACGAGCAGTACTTC.

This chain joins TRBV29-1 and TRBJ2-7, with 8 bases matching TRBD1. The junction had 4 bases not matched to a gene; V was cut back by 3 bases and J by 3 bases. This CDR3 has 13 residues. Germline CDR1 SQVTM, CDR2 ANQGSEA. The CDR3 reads CSVDPTGGYEQYF. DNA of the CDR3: TGCAGCGTTGACCCTACAGGGGGCTACGAGCAGTACTTC.

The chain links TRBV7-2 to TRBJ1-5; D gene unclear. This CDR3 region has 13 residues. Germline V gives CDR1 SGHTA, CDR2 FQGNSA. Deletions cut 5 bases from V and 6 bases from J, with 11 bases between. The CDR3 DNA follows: TGTGCCAGCAGCCACGGATTAGTTCAGCCCCAGCATTTT. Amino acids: CASSHGLVQPQHF.